The 19 T cell receptor beta chains in this list originate from one sample, sequenced in a study of blood T cell repertoires in COVID-19. TCRdb keeps only in-frame clones here, not all; method: immunoSEQ multiplex PCR. This sample carries around 300,000 clones, 75% to 90% of them seen once, and the ten largest clones take 2.5%. The sequenced material came from PBMCs or T cells enriched from blood (not recorded which). Receptors originate from a woman aged 50 to 60 who had recovered from COVID-19.

The chain uses TRBV19 and TRBJ1-1, with 7 nucleotides matching TRBD1. CDR3 length: 14 residues. Germline lookup yields CDR1 LNHDA and CDR2 SQIVND (reference sequence). Trimming cost V 5 bases and J 1 base; bases outside gene matches: 4. CDR3 amino acids: CASSVTGANTEAFF. In DNA, the CDR3 is TGTGCCAGTAGTGTTACAGGGGCGAACACTGAAGCTTTCTTT.

This chain uses TRBV12-3 or TRBV12-4 with TRBJ1-1; D remains unclear. The CDR3 loop spans 11 amino acids. Trimming took 9 bases from V and 2 from J, leaving 7 bases between them. The CDR3 loop reads CASSVNTEAFF. The CDR3 nucleotides are TGTGCCAGTTCTGTCAACACTGAAGCTTTCTTT.

This clone was found once. This sequence joins TRBV30 and TRBJ1-2, with D possibly being TRBD1 (6 bases). In germline, CDR1 is GTSNPN, CDR2 SVGIG (reference sequence). This CDR3 is built from 13 residues. V shed 4 bases and J shed 1 base, with 10 bases lying between them. The CDR3 region is CAWTGGSNYGYTF. CDR3 coding DNA: TGTGCCTGGACGGGGGGCAGTAACTATGGCTACACCTTC. Full variable domain (remainder filled in from reference TRBV30 and TRBJ1-2): SQTIHQWPATLVQPVGSPLSLECTVEGTSNPNLYWYRQAAGRGLQLLFYSVGIGQISSEVPQNLSASRPQDRQFILSSKKLLLSDSGFYLCAWTGGSNYGYTFGSGTRLTVV.

The V and J genes are TRBV29-1 and TRBJ2-5; 7 nucleotides agree with TRBD2. The germline gives CDR1 SQVTM, CDR2 ANQGSEA. The length of the CDR3 is 12 residues. V lost 6 bases, J lost 5 bases, and 6 bases stayed unmatched. The CDR3 DNA is TGCAGCGTCCTGGTGGGAGGGGAGACCCAGTACTTC. This translates into CSVLVGGETQYF.

The genes are TRBV5-5 and TRBJ2-2; D is perhaps TRBD1 (6 bases). Germline values: CDR1 SGHKS, CDR2 YYEKEE (reference sequence). V was shortened by 0 bases and J by 0 bases, with 9 bases between the two germline ends. This CDR3 comprises 16 residues. Written as DNA, the CDR3 is TGTGCCAGCAGCTTGGCTCAGGGGACGAACACCGGGGAGCTGTTTTTT. This sequence encodes CASSLAQGTNTGELFF. Variable domain in full (rest from reference TRBV5-5 and TRBJ2-2): DAGVTQSPTHLIKTRGQQVTLRCSPISGHKSVSWYQQVLGQGPQFIFQYYEKEERGRGNFPDRFSARQFPNYSSELNVNALLLGDSALYLCASSLAQGTNTGELFFGEGSRLTVL.

The CDR3 reads CASSYRENTGELFF. Here the CDR3 DNA reads TGCGCCAGCAGCTACAGGGAGAACACCGGGGAGCTGTTTTTT. The chain has TRBV5-1 and TRBJ2-2; possible D gene TRBD1, 6 bases. The CDR3 length is 14 residues. CDR1 and CDR2 from the germline V gene are SGHRS and YFSETQ. V lost 3 bases and J 1 base, leaving 7 bases between the germline ends.

V is TRBV6-2 or TRBV6-3 and J is TRBJ2-2; maybe TRBD1 (5 bases). Between the trimmed V and J ends, which lost 5 bases and 3 bases, there was a span of 13 bases. CDR1 and CDR2 from the germline V gene are MNHEY and SVGEGT. This CDR3 comprises 15 residues. The CDR3 reads CASSGARSHTGELFF. CDR3 coding DNA: TGTGCCAGCAGTGGGGCCCGTTCGCACACCGGGGAGCTGTTTTTT.

The chain is built from TRBV3-1 (or the pseudogene TRBV3-2) and TRBJ2-1; 7 bases are shared with TRBD2. The CDR3 covers 14 residues. V gave up 1 base and J gave up 9 bases; unmatched junction bases: 6. CDR1 LGHDT and CDR2 YNNKEL come from the germline V gene (reference sequence). CDR3 residues: CASSQGSGGIEQFF. The CDR3 DNA is TGTGCCAGCAGCCAAGGGTCCGGGGGGATTGAGCAGTTCTTC.

The genes are TRBV25-1 and TRBJ2-7; no firm D call. V was pared by 3 bases and J by 4 bases, with 4 bases between. Germline values: CDR1 MGHDK, CDR2 SYGVNS. CDR3 length: 11 residues. In DNA form, the CDR3 reads TGTGCCAGCAGTGATTATTACGAGCAGTACTTC. Protein product: CASSDYYEQYF.

This chain uses TRBV19 with TRBJ2-4, with D maybe TRBD2 (6 bases). This CDR3 has 14 residues. V lost 7 bases to trimming and J lost 1 base, with 11 bases between them. Germline V CDR1 and CDR2: LNHDA, SQIVND (reference sequence). The CDR3 sequence: CASMEGYAKNIQYF. The CDR3 nucleotides read TGTGCCAGTATGGAGGGATACGCCAAAAACATTCAGTACTTC.

The chain is built from TRBV30 and TRBJ1-2; D is unclear. Germline V gene data show CDR1 as GTSNPN and CDR2 as SVGIG (reference sequence). Trimming took 8 bases from V and 7 from J, leaving 20 bases between them. The CDR3 has 13 residues. CDR3 nucleotide sequence: TGTGCCACGGAGACCCCAGAGAGTGGTGGCTACACCTTC. Residues: CATETPESGGYTF. The full variable domain, in which reference TRBV30 and TRBJ1-2 provide the parts outside the CDR3, is SQTIHQWPATLVQPVGSPLSLECTVEGTSNPNLYWYRQAAGRGLQLLFYSVGIGQISSEVPQNLSASRPQDRQFILSSKKLLLSDSGFYLCATETPESGGYTFGSGTRLTVV.

J is TRBJ2-1 and V is TRBV9, with 9 bases aligning to TRBD2. Germline CDR1 SGDLS, CDR2 YYNGEE. The V and J ends lost 3 bases and 7 bases, in that order; junction bases with no gene match: 8. The CDR3 is made up of 15 amino acids. The CDR3 nucleotides are TGTGCCAGCAGCGAGACCGGGACTAGCTCTAATGAGCAGTTCTTC. It translates to CASSETGTSSNEQFF.

The CDR3: CASSLLGQGKLNEKLFF. CDR3 DNA: TGTGCCAGCAGCTTGCTGGGACAGGGAAAATTAAATGAAAAACTGTTTTTT. V and J are TRBV7-9 and TRBJ1-4, with TRBD1 identical over 9 bases. This CDR3 region has 17 residues. Germline CDR1 and CDR2: SEHNR and FQNEAQ (reference sequence). The ends lost 3 bases at V and 5 bases at J; junction bases unmatched: 10.

V gene TRBV19 combines with J gene TRBJ2-1; tentative D call: TRBD2 (6 bases). This CDR3 region has 16 residues. Germline V gene data show CDR1 as LNHDA and CDR2 as SQIVND (reference sequence). V lost 8 bases and J lost 0, with 17 bases in between. CDR3 amino acids: CASLGTRGSSYNEQFF. In DNA form, the CDR3 reads TGTGCCAGTTTAGGGACGCGGGGCAGCTCCTACAATGAGCAGTTCTTC.

The CDR3 DNA follows: TGTGCCAGCAGCCCCGGGACTAGCGTCGTCACCGGGGAGCTGTTTTTT. This gives the protein CASSPGTSVVTGELFF. The chain carries TRBV5-4 and TRBJ2-2; 10 nucleotides align to TRBD2. V trimming: 4 bases; J trimming: 4 bases; junction bases outside the gene matches: 7. This CDR3 spans 16 amino acids. Per germline, CDR1 SGHNT and CDR2 YYREEE (reference sequence).

The rearrangement uses TRBV19 and TRBJ1-6, with a tentative D call TRBD1 (6 bases). CDR3 length: 14 residues. Trimming stripped 3 bases from V and 7 bases from J, with 10 bases between. The V gene's germline CDR1 is LNHDA and CDR2 SQIVND (reference sequence). CDR3 residues: CASSITGPNSPLHF. CDR3 sequence (DNA): TGTGCCAGTAGTATTACAGGGCCCAATTCACCCCTCCACTTT.

In the case of this clone: The same CDR3 can be traced to other DNA sequences in this sample. This rearrangement joins TRBV2 to TRBJ1-5; 8 nucleotides line up with TRBD1. This CDR3 comprises 14 residues. With 2 bases clipped from V and 4 bases from J, the junction kept 1 base outside the gene matches. Germline CDR1 is SNHLY and CDR2 is FYNNEI. CDR3: CASSEHRGNQPQHF. CDR3 bases: TGTGCCAGCAGTGAACACAGGGGGAATCAGCCCCAGCATTTT.

This sequence joins TRBV15 and TRBJ2-1; 10 bases are a match to TRBD2. The CDR3 length is 16 residues. J was trimmed by 7 bases and V by 2 bases; bases with no gene match: 8. Germline V lookup: CDR1 LNHNV, CDR2 YYDKDF (reference sequence). The CDR3 coding sequence is TGTGCCACCAGCAGAAACCAAGCGGGGGGGCGAAATGAGCAGTTCTTC. Translated, it gives CATSRNQAGGRNEQFF.

The count of this clone is one. The V and J genes are TRBV7-4 and TRBJ2-5, with D possibly TRBD1 on 6 matching bases. CDR1 SGHVT and CDR2 SQSDAQ come from the germline V gene. The CDR3 is 14 residues long. Between the trimmed V and J ends, which lost 1 base and 2 bases, there was a span of 8 bases. The CDR3: CASSLDGQQETQYF. The CDR3 DNA reads as TGTGCCAGCAGCTTAGACGGACAGCAAGAGACCCAGTACTTC.